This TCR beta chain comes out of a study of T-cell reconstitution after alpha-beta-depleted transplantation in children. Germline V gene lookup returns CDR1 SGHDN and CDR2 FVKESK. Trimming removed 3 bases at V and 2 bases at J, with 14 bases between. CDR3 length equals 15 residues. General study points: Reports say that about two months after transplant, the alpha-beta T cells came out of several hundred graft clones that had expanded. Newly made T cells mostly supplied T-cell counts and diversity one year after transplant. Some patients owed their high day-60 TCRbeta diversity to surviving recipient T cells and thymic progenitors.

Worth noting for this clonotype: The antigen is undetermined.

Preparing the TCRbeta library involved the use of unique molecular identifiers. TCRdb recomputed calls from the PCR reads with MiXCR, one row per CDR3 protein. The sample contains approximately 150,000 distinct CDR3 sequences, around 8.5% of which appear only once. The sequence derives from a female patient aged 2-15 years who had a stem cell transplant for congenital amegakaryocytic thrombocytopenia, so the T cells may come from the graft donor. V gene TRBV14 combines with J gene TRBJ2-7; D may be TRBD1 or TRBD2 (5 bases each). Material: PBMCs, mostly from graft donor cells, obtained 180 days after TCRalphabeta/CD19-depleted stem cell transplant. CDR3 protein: CASSHSWDRPYEQYF. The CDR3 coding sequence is TGTGCCAGCAGCCACTCATGGGACCGCCCCTACGAGCAGTACTTC.